Detailed here is one T cell receptor (beta chain). Its antigen remains unidentified. The data stem from a study of identifying expanded T cells in peripheral blood. Study-level results: Technical replicates showed around 1.2 changed clones; roughly two weeks roughly 16; four weeks 19.

CDR3 length equals 15 residues. In germline, CDR1 is SGHNT, CDR2 YENEEA. Deletions cut 6 bases from V and 6 bases from J, with 21 bases between. Assay used: immunoSEQ multiplex PCR; TCRdb lists only in-frame clones, some missing. The top ten clones hold about 3.1% of a sample with 120,000 or so clones, more than 75% of them seen once. Healthy donors had no documented immune events, such as infections, while sampled. The chain links TRBV11-3 to TRBJ2-7; tentative D call: TRBD2 (7 bases). The sequence was obtained from a person aged 18 to 70 in good health. Sequenced sample: blood. CDR3 in amino acids: CASRSLGGVAGEQYF. CDR3 bases: TGTGCCAGCAGGAGCTTAGGGGGAGTAGCGGGCGAGCAGTACTTC. The complete variable domain, with remaining parts taken from reference TRBV11-3 and TRBJ2-7, reads EAGVVQSPRYKIIEKKQPVAFWCNPISGHNTLYWYLQNLGQGPELLIRYENEEAVDDSQLPKDRFSAERLKGVDSTLKIQPAELGDSAVYLCASRSLGGVAGEQYFGPGTRLTVT.